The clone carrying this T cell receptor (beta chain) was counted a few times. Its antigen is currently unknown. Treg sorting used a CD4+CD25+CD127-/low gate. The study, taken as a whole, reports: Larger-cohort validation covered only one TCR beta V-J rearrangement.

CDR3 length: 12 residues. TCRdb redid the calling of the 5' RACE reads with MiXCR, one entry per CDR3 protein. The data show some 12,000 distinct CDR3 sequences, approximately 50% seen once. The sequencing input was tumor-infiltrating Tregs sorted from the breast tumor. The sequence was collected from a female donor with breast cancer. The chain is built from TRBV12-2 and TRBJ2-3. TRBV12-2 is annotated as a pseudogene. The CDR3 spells CASRLGWHTQYF. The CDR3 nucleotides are TGTGCAAGTCGCTTAGGCTGGCATACGCAGTATTTT.